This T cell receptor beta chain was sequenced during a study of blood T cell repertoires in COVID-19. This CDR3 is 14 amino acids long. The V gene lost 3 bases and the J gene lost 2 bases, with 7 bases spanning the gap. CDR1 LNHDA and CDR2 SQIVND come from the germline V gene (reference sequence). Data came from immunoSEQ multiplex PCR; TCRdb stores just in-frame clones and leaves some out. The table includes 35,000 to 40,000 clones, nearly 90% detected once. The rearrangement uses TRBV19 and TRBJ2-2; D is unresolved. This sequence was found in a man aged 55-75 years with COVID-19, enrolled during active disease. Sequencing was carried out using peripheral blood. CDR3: CASSISHNTGELFF. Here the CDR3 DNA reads TGTGCCAGTAGTATCAGTCATAACACCGGGGAGCTGTTTTTT.